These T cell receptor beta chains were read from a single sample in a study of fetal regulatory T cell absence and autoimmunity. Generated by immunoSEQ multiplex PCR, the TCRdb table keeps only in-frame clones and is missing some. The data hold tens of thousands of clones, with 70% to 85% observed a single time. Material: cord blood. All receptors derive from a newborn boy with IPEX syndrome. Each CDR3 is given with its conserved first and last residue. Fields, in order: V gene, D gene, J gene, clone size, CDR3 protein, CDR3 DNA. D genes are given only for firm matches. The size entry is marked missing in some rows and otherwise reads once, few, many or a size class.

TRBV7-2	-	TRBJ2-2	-	CASSLAASGELFF	TGTGCCAGCAGCTTAGCGGCTAGCGGGGAGCTGTTTTTT
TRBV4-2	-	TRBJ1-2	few	CASSQGIGNYGYTF	TGTGCCAGCAGCCAAGGTATTGGTAACTATGGCTACACCTTC
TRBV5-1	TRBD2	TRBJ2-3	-	CASLAGGTDTQYF	TGCGCCAGCTTAGCGGGAGGTACAGATACGCAGTATTTT
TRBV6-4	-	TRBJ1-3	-	CARRLRWTGNTIYF	TGTGCCCGCAGACTGCGTTGGACTGGAAACACCATATATTTT
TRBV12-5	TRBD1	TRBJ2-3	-	CASGLPRQGTDTQYF	TGTGCTAGTGGTTTGCCCCGACAGGGGACAGATACGCAGTATTTT
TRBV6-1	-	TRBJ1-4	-	CASKTVSNEKLFF	TGTGCCAGCAAGACAGTCTCCAATGAAAAACTGTTTTTT
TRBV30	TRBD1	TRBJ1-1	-	CAWSGHRGTEAFF	TGTGCCTGGAGTGGCCACAGGGGCACTGAAGCTTTCTTT
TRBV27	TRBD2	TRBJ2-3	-	CASSTPGLAGALFSTDTQYF	TGTGCCAGCAGTACCCCCGGACTAGCGGGAGCCCTTTTTAGCACAGATACGCAGTATTTT
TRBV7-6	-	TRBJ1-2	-	CASSLGYKNYGYTF	TGTGCCAGCAGCTTAGGTTACAAAAACTATGGCTACACCTTC
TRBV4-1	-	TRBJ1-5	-	CASSQERLSNQPQHF	TGCGCCAGCAGCCAAGAGCGCCTCAGCAATCAGCCCCAGCATTTT
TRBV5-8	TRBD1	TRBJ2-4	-	CASCRDRTSF	TGTGCCAGCTGCCGGGACAGGACTTCCTTC
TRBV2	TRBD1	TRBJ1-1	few	CASSGDRKTEAFF	TGTGCCAGCAGTGGGGACAGGAAAACTGAAGCTTTCTTT
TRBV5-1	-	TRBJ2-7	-	CASSLAAGQSYEQYF	TGCGCCAGCAGCTTGGCGGCAGGTCAGTCCTACGAGCAGTACTTC
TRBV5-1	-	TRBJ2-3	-	CASSLGADTQYF	TGCGCCAGCAGCTTGGGGGCAGATACGCAGTATTTT
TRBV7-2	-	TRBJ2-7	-	CASSGVANSYEQYF	TGTGCCAGCAGCGGGGTCGCCAACTCCTACGAGCAGTACTTC
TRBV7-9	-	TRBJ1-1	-	CASSLNTEAFF	TGTGCCAGCAGCCTGAACACTGAAGCTTTCTTT
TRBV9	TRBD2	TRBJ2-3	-	CASSGERGGTDTQYF	TGTGCCAGCAGCGGAGAGCGGGGGGGCACAGATACGCAGTATTTT
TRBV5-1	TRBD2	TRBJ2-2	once	CASRGLAGSGELFF	TGCGCCAGTCGCGGACTAGCGGGGTCCGGGGAGCTGTTTTTT
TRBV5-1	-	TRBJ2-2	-	CASSTGLTNTGELFF	TGCGCCAGCAGCACAGGGCTAACGAACACCGGGGAGCTGTTTTTT